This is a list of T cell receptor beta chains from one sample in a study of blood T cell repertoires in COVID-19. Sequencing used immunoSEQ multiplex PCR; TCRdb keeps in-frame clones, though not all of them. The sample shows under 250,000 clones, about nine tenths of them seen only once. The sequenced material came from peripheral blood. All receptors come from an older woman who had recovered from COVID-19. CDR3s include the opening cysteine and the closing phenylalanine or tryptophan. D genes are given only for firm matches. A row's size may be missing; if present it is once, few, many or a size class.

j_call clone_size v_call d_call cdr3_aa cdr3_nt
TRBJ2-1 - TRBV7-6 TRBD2 CASSKGLAGIDEQFF TGTGCCAGCAGCAAAGGACTAGCGGGGATCGATGAGCAGTTCTTC
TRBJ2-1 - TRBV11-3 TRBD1 CASSRQGYNEQFF TGTGCCAGCAGCAGACAGGGTTACAATGAGCAGTTCTTC
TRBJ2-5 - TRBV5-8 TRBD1 CASSFRQGGYQETQYF TGTGCCAGCAGCTTCCGACAGGGGGGGTACCAAGAGACCCAGTACTTC
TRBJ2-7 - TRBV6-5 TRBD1 CASKPWGQGHEQYF TGTGCCAGCAAACCCTGGGGACAGGGCCACGAGCAGTACTTC
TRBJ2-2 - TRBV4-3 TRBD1 CASSQAPTGYTGELFF TGCGCCAGCAGCCAAGCCCCGACAGGGTACACCGGGGAGCTGTTTTTT
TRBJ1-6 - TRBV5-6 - CASRSASTGNSPLHF TGTGCCAGCAGATCGGCCTCGACCGGGAATTCACCCCTCCACTTT
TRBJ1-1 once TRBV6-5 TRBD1 CASRHRGTEAFF TGTGCCAGCAGGCACAGGGGAACTGAAGCTTTCTTT
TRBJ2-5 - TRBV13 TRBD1 CASSLGMNGQAYQETQYF TGTGCCAGCAGCTTAGGTATGAATGGACAGGCGTACCAAGAGACCCAGTACTTC
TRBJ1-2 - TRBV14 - CASSRQLPNYGYTF TGTGCCAGCAGCCGACAGCTTCCTAACTATGGCTACACCTTC
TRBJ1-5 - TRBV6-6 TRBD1 CASSLDRDQPQHF TGTGCCAGCAGTCTAGACAGGGATCAGCCCCAGCATTTT
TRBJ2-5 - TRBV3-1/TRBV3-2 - CASSQDNALIQGWQYF TGTGCCAGCAGCCAAGATAACGCATTGATACAGGGTTGGCAGTACTTC
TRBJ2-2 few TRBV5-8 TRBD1 CASSLQGARELFF TGTGCCAGCAGCTTACAGGGGGCGCGGGAGCTGTTTTTT
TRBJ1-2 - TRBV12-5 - CASGLGSGTNYGYTF TGTGCTAGTGGTTTGGGATCAGGGACAAACTATGGCTACACCTTC
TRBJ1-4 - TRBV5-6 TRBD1 CASSSRTGKIEKLFF TGTGCCAGCAGCTCCCGGACAGGGAAAATTGAAAAACTGTTTTTT
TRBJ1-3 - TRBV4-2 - CASSQEPRVSGNTIYF TGTGCCAGCAGCCAAGAGCCCAGGGTTTCTGGAAACACCATATATTTT
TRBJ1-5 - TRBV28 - CASSFSGYSNQPQHF TGTGCCAGCAGTTTTTCAGGGTATAGCAATCAGCCCCAGCATTTT
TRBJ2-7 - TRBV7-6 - CASSLLGGASSYEQYF TGTGCCAGCAGCTTATTGGGGGGGGCGAGCTCCTACGAGCAGTACTTC
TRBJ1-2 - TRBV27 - CASSKEWANYGYTF TGTGCCAGCAGTAAGGAGTGGGCTAACTATGGCTACACCTTC
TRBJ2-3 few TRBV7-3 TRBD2 CASSYPAGRTDTQYF TGTGCCAGCAGCTATCCAGCGGGGAGGACAGATACGCAGTATTTT
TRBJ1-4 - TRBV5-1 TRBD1 CASSLEGQVYEKLFF TGCGCCAGCAGCTTGGAGGGACAGGTTTACGAAAAACTGTTTTTT
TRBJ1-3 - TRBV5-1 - CASSLKPSSGNTIYF TGCGCCAGCAGCCTAAAACCGAGCTCTGGAAACACCATATATTTT
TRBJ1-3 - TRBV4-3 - CASSQITGGAGNTIYF TGCGCCAGCAGCCAAATAACGGGGGGTGCTGGAAACACCATATATTTT
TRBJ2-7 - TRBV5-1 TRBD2 CASSPIAGRYEQYF TGCGCCAGCAGCCCCATAGCGGGCCGCTACGAGCAGTACTTC
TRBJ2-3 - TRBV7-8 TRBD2 CASSPWAGVTDTQYF TGTGCCAGCAGCCCTTGGGCGGGGGTAACAGATACGCAGTATTTT
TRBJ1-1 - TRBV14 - CASSPAIGTMNTEAFF TGTGCCAGCAGCCCAGCGATAGGTACCATGAACACTGAAGCTTTCTTT
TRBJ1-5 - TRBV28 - CASSIDRFYQPQHF TGTGCCAGCAGCATAGACAGGTTCTATCAGCCCCAGCATTTT
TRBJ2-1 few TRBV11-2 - CASSLQRVGNEQFF TGTGCCAGCAGCTTACAGCGCGTCGGGAATGAGCAGTTCTTC
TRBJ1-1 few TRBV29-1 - CSVGEEGETEAFF TGCAGCGTTGGCGAGGAGGGAGAGACTGAAGCTTTCTTT
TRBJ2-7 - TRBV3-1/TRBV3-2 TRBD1 CASSVGQGAGEQYF TGTGCCAGCAGCGTGGGACAGGGGGCGGGGGAGCAGTACTTC
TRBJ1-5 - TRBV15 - CATSRDRAGGPQHF TGTGCCACCAGCAGAGATCGAGCGGGAGGGCCCCAGCATTTT
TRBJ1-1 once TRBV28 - CASRGRDGPNTEAFF TGTGCCAGCAGGGGCCGTGATGGGCCGAACACTGAAGCTTTCTTT
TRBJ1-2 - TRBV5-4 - CASSFSTGGYGYTF TGTGCCAGCAGCTTCTCCACGGGAGGCTATGGCTACACCTTC
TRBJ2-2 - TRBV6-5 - CASSPHPRYTGELFF TGTGCCAGCAGCCCCCATCCTAGGTACACCGGGGAGCTGTTTTTT
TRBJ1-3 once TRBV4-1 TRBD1 CASSQGVGTGVGNTIYF TGCGCCAGCAGCCAAGGAGTCGGGACAGGGGTGGGAAACACCATATATTTT
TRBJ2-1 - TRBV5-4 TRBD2 CASSLTSGVYNEQFF TGTGCCAGCAGCTTAACTAGCGGGGTTTACAATGAGCAGTTCTTC
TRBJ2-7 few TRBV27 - CASSLSELSYEQYF TGTGCCAGCAGTTTATCGGAGTTATCCTACGAGCAGTACTTC
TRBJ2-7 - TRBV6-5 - CASSPYGKEDEQYF TGTGCCAGCAGCCCATATGGTAAGGAGGACGAGCAGTACTTC
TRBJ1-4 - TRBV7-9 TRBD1 CASSWEGQTGVNEKLFF TGTGCCAGCAGCTGGGAGGGCCAGACAGGGGTTAATGAAAAACTGTTTTTT
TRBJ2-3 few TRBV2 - CASKNRADTQYF TGTGCCAGCAAGAACCGGGCAGATACGCAGTATTTT
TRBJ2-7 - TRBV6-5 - CASGVSTPLF TGTGCCAGCGGCGTTAGCACGCCGTTGTTC
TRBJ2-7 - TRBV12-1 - CASSFTELAGVSYEQYF TGTGCCAGCAGCTTTACTGAACTAGCGGGGGTTTCCTACGAGCAGTACTTC
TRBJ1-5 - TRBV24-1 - CATSPSGGVGPQHF TGTGCCACCAGTCCCTCAGGCGGGGTGGGGCCCCAGCATTTT
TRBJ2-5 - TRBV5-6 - CASSNWGGPMETQYF TGTGCCAGCAGCAATTGGGGGGGGCCGATGGAGACCCAGTACTTC
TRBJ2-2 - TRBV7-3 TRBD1 CASSRQGNTGELFF TGTGCCAGCAGTAGACAGGGGAACACCGGGGAGCTGTTTTTT
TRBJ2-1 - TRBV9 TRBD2 CASSVATGGAVNEQFF TGTGCCAGCAGCGTAGCTACCGGGGGGGCCGTCAATGAGCAGTTCTTC
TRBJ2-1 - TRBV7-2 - CASSPLLYNEQFF TGTGCCAGCAGCCCACTCCTCTACAATGAGCAGTTCTTC
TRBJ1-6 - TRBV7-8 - CASSQAGRRDSPLHF TGTGCCAGCAGCCAGGCGGGAAGAAGGGATTCACCCCTCCACTTT
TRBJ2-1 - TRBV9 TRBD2 CASSVVGLAGSPLDEQFF TGTGCCAGCAGCGTAGTGGGACTAGCGGGGAGCCCCTTGGATGAGCAGTTCTTC
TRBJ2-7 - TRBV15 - CATSREPRSAYEQYF TGTGCCACCAGCAGAGAACCCCGCTCGGCCTACGAGCAGTACTTC
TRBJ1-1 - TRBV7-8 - CASSLAGRTMNTEAFF TGTGCCAGCAGCTTAGCGGGGCGGACCATGAACACTGAAGCTTTCTTT
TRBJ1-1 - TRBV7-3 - CASSYRRQTEAFF TGTGCCAGCAGCTACCGCCGACAGACTGAAGCTTTCTTT
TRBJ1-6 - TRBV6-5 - CASRNGHGSPTLHF TGTGCCAGCAGAAACGGTCACGGTAGCCCGACCCTCCACTTT
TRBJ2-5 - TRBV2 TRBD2 CASSPLAGGPSPETQYF TGTGCCAGCAGTCCACTAGCGGGGGGGCCAAGCCCAGAGACCCAGTACTTC
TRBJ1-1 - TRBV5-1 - CASSLGQGSTEAFF TGCGCCAGCAGCTTGGGGCAGGGGTCCACTGAAGCTTTCTTT
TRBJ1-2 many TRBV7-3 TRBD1 CASSLTGSPIENGYTF TGTGCCAGCAGCCTGACAGGGTCCCCCATTGAGAATGGCTACACCTTC